Here is one T cell receptor (beta chain) with its context. Antigen: not known. Primers: 60 Vbeta forward and 13 Jbeta reverse. Assay: immunoSEQ multiplex PCR; the TCRdb copy retains only in-frame clones and omits some. The sample lists 99,000 or so clones, roughly three quarters occurring once. V was trimmed by 0 bases and J by 0 bases, leaving 7 bases between them. Germline assignment: CDR1 SGDLS and CDR2 YYNGEE. The CDR3 runs to 14 residues. These data originate in a study of cytomegalovirus exposure and HLA in healthy donors. Study background: As released early, the data held 80 million to 90 million unique TCRs from HLA-typed donors. The Caucasian-associated ancestry cluster held around four fifths of a few hundred genotyped donors.

The study, taken as a whole, reports: Some highly shared sequence variants likely arose as a pipeline artifact. In vitro assays verified that a few CMV-associated chains recognized CMV antigens specifically.

The source of this sequence is a male donor in good health and CMV-seropositive. V gene TRBV9 combines with J gene TRBJ2-7; D might be TRBD2 (5 bases). The sequencing input was PBMCs. CDR3 sequence reads: CASSVAGLSYEQYF. The CDR3 nucleotides read TGTGCCAGCAGCGTAGCCGGACTCTCCTACGAGCAGTACTTC.